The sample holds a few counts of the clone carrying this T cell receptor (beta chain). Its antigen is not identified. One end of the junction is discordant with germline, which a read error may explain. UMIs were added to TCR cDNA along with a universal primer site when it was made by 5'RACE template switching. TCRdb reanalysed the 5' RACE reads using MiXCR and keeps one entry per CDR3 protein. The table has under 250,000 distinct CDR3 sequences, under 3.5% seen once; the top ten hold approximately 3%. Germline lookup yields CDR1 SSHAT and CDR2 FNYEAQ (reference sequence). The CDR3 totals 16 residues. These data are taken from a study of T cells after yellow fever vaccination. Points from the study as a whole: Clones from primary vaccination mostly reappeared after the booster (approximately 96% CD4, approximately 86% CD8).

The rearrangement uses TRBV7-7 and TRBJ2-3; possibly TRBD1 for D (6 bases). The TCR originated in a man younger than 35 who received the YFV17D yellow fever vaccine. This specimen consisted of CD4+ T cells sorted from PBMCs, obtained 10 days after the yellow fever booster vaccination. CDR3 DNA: TGTGCTAGCAGCTTAGGGACATTGCTTGGCACAGATACGCAGTATTTT. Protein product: CASSLGTLLGTDTQYF.